Sequencing of this T cell receptor beta chain was carried out in a study of T cell clonotyping in hematopoietic cell transplantation. Germline CDR1 reads SGHAT; CDR2 reads FQNNGV. V gave up 1 base and J gave up 2 bases, with 12 bases separating them. CDR3 size: 15 residues. Stated time point: recipient sample about 28 days before transplant, after cytoreduction. Samples: about 28 days before transplant, then days 30, 100 and 180 after. The repertoire was sequenced with immunoSEQ multiplex PCR; TCRdb's copy has only in-frame clones and lacks some. Of about 13,000 clones in the sample, roughly 84% were seen once.

Sample: peripheral blood mononuclear cells, taken before stem cell transplant. The TCR originated in a man in his 60s with acute myeloid leukemia. Some clones in this sample may be carry-over from other donors' samples. This chain links TRBV11-2 with TRBJ2-7; weak D call: TRBD1 (6 bases). The CDR3 DNA reads TGTGCCAGCAGCTTAGGGGTTGGGGACACCTACGAGCAGTACTTC. It yields the protein CASSLGVGDTYEQYF.